This entry features one T cell receptor beta chain sequence. No antigen is known for it. CDR1 and CDR2 (germline): MDHEN, SYDVKM. Trimming shortened V by 10 bases and J by 6 bases, and 19 bases separated the two germline ends. The CDR3 length is 13 residues. The sample belongs to a study of OX40 agonist ivuxolimab in advanced cancers. Looking at the study overall: Patients were treated with intravenous ivuxolimab, dosed at 0.01 to 10 mg/kg and infused every 2 weeks. Age averaged around 59 years (range 23 to 79), and less than 85% were male.

General observations from the study: At 0.1 to 3.0 mg/kg and by week 6, clonal expansion occurred in CD4+ and CD8+ blood T cells. A proportion of nonresponders additionally exhibited low normalized T-cell clonal expansion.

The assay was immunoSEQ multiplex PCR, and TCRdb's table has in-frame clones only and misses some. This sample has 30,000 to 40,000 clones, with roughly 80% found just once. This chain links TRBV28 with TRBJ2-7; the D gene is possibly TRBD2 (7 bases). This sample comprised CD4+ or CD8+ T cells sorted from blood, obtained in a trial of the OX40 agonist ivuxolimab. This clonotype was sampled from an adult with an advanced solid tumor such as melanoma, head and neck, liver or kidney cancer. This CDR3 is CATHLGGPGEQYF. CDR3 in DNA: TGTGCCACCCATTTGGGGGGGCCAGGCGAGCAGTACTTC.